Listed below are T cell receptor beta chains from one sample, sequenced in a study of T cells after posttransplantation cyclophosphamide. Produced via immunoSEQ multiplex PCR; TCRdb's table is partial and in-frame only. The sample lists about 22,000 clones, 80% to 90% seen once, with 8.2% in the top ten. Sequencing was performed on PBMCs, taken after an allogeneic stem cell transplant with a calcineurin inhibitor and methotrexate. The receptor set was obtained from a female patient between 50 and 60 years old who received an allogeneic stem cell transplant from an unrelated donor, was CMV-positive, and had chronic GVHD only. These T cells may partly come from the graft donor. Each CDR3 is given with its conserved first and last residue. Fields, in order: D gene, J gene, V gene, clone size, CDR3 DNA, CDR3 protein. A D gene is named only where the DNA matches it firmly. Clone size, where shown, is once, few, many, or a class for clones that have expanded.

d_gene: NA
j_gene: TRBJ1-1
v_gene: TRBV11-2
abundance: NA
CDR3nt: TGTGCCAGCAGCTGGGGGGAGTACACTGAAGCTTTCTTT
CDR3aa: CASSWGEYTEAFF

d_gene: TRBD1
j_gene: TRBJ1-2
v_gene: TRBV4-1
abundance: NA
CDR3nt: TGCGCCAGCAGCCAACAACCGGGACAGATCTATGGCTACACCTTC
CDR3aa: CASSQQPGQIYGYTF

d_gene: NA
j_gene: TRBJ2-1
v_gene: TRBV5-1
abundance: NA
CDR3nt: TGCGCCAGCAGCCCTGATCCACAGGGGAGGACTTACAATGAGCAGTTCTTC
CDR3aa: CASSPDPQGRTYNEQFF

d_gene: TRBD2
j_gene: TRBJ2-7
v_gene: TRBV13
abundance: NA
CDR3nt: TGTGCCAGCAGCATCGGGACTACCTACGAGCAGTACTTC
CDR3aa: CASSIGTTYEQYF

d_gene: NA
j_gene: TRBJ1-2
v_gene: TRBV21-1
abundance: NA
CDR3nt: TGTGCCAGCAGCAAAGAGCAGGGCTATGGCTACACCTTC
CDR3aa: CASSKEQGYGYTF

d_gene: TRBD2
j_gene: TRBJ2-5
v_gene: TRBV19
abundance: once
CDR3nt: TGTGCCACCGGGACTAGCGGGTACCAAGAGACCCAGTACTTC
CDR3aa: CATGTSGYQETQYF

d_gene: NA
j_gene: TRBJ2-1
v_gene: TRBV5-1
abundance: NA
CDR3nt: TGCGCCAGCAGCTCGGACACGACCGAGTTCTTC
CDR3aa: CASSSDTTEFF

d_gene: NA
j_gene: TRBJ2-7
v_gene: TRBV6-5
abundance: once
CDR3nt: TGTGCCAGCAGTCCCCCTTCCTACGAGCAGTACTTC
CDR3aa: CASSPPSYEQYF

d_gene: TRBD1
j_gene: TRBJ2-7
v_gene: TRBV4-2
abundance: NA
CDR3nt: TGTGCCAGCAGCCATACCCCCGGGACAGGGTCGTACGAGCAGTACTTC
CDR3aa: CASSHTPGTGSYEQYF

d_gene: TRBD1
j_gene: TRBJ2-5
v_gene: TRBV6-5
abundance: once
CDR3nt: TGTGCCAGCAGTTACAGGGGGCGCGGGGAGACCCAGTACTTC
CDR3aa: CASSYRGRGETQYF

d_gene: NA
j_gene: TRBJ2-7
v_gene: TRBV5-4
abundance: NA
CDR3nt: TGTGCCAGCAGCCAAGTCGGTAGCTCCTACGAGCAGTACTTC
CDR3aa: CASSQVGSSYEQYF

d_gene: TRBD2
j_gene: TRBJ2-7
v_gene: TRBV6-1
abundance: NA
CDR3nt: TGTGCCAGCCTTGTCCAGACTAGCGGGATCTACGAGCAGTACTTC
CDR3aa: CASLVQTSGIYEQYF

d_gene: NA
j_gene: TRBJ2-1
v_gene: TRBV19
abundance: NA
CDR3nt: TGTGCCAGTAGTCAGAGGATGTTATACAATGAGCAGTTCTTC
CDR3aa: CASSQRMLYNEQFF

d_gene: NA
j_gene: TRBJ1-3
v_gene: TRBV28
abundance: NA
CDR3nt: TGTGCCAGCAGTCTAGGGGGATCTGGAAACACCATATATTTT
CDR3aa: CASSLGGSGNTIYF